The 24 T cell receptor beta chains given below trace back to one sample, sequenced in a study of identical twins. One entry per CDR3 protein results from TCRdb running MiXCR on the 5' RACE reads. Here the sample spans around 200,000 distinct CDR3 sequences, around a tenth being singletons. Sequenced: memory (CD45RO+) T cells sorted from blood. All receptors derive from a young woman in good health.

This clonotype was seen a few times. The gene calls are TRBV19 and TRBJ2-3; TRBD1 or TRBD2 may be the D gene (6 bases each). V lost 3 bases and J 2 bases, leaving 12 bases between the germline ends. The germline V gene encodes CDR1 LNHDA and CDR2 SQIVND (reference sequence). CDR3 length: 15 amino acids. CDR3 bases: TGTGCCAGTAGTATTATGGGGGGCTTCACAGATACGCAGTATTTT. Translated, it gives CASSIMGGFTDTQYF.

This clonotype occurred a few times. V and J are TRBV5-1 and TRBJ1-3; D not resolved. Germline V gene data show CDR1 as SGHRS and CDR2 as YFSETQ. This CDR3 spans 15 amino acids. V dropped 0 bases and J dropped 0 bases, with 7 bases sitting between them. The CDR3: CASSLDSVSGNTIYF. For the CDR3, the DNA is TGCGCCAGCAGCTTGGACAGCGTCTCTGGAAACACCATATATTTT. The complete variable domain, with remaining parts taken from reference TRBV5-1 and TRBJ1-3, reads KAGVTQTPRYLIKTRGQQVTLSCSPISGHRSVSWYQQTPGQGLQFLFEYFSETQRNKGNFPGRFSGRQFSNSRSEMNVSTLELGDSALYLCASSLDSVSGNTIYFGEGSWLTVV.

This chain links TRBV12-3 or TRBV12-4 with TRBJ2-1, with D possibly being TRBD1 or TRBD2 (5 bases each). CDR3 length: 17 amino acids. The V end was cut by 3 bases, the J end by 3 bases, with 18 bases between. In DNA form, the CDR3 reads TGTGCCAGCAGTTTCAGTGGGACCTCCACTGTCTACAATGAGCAGTTCTTC. It translates to CASSFSGTSTVYNEQFF.

In this sample, this clonotype turned up many times. The gene calls are TRBV11-1 and TRBJ2-1; TRBD1 is a possible D gene (5 bases). V was clipped by 5 bases and J by 6 bases, with 29 bases between them. CDR3 size: 19 residues. The germline V gene encodes CDR1 SGHAT and CDR2 FQDESV (reference sequence). The CDR3 reads CASSPIPPRWGQTPNEQFF. In DNA form, the CDR3 reads TGTGCCAGCAGCCCTATACCGCCCCGTTGGGGCCAAACCCCCAATGAGCAGTTCTTC.

This clonotype was counted between two and nine times. At one boundary the junction diverges from the germline segment, which might be a read error. The chain links TRBV20-1 to TRBJ2-5; D might be TRBD1 or TRBD2, each matching 5 bases. Germline CDR1 reads DFQATT; CDR2 reads SNEGSKA (reference sequence). The CDR3 is made up of 13 amino acids. The CDR3 loop reads CSASPGTIEAQYF. The CDR3 nucleotides read TGCAGTGCTTCACCCGGGACGATAGAGGCCCAGTACTTC.

This clonotype was found many times. The genes are TRBV20-1 and TRBJ2-7; perhaps D is TRBD1 or TRBD2 (5 bases each). The length of the CDR3 is 12 residues. V was clipped by 5 bases and J by 4 bases, with 12 bases between them. From germline, CDR1 is DFQATT and CDR2 SNEGSKA (reference sequence). The CDR3 nucleotides are TGCAGTGCTGTCTTGTGGGGGTACGAGCAGTACTTC. Translating it yields CSAVLWGYEQYF.

The gene calls are TRBV9 and TRBJ2-1; 12 bases are a match to TRBD2. The CDR3 consists of 16 residues. Germline assignment: CDR1 SGDLS and CDR2 YYNGEE. With 4 bases clipped from V and 7 bases from J, the junction kept 9 bases outside the gene matches. The CDR3 sequence is CASSPSSGGAGNEQFF. CDR3 DNA: TGTGCCAGCAGCCCCTCTAGCGGGGGGGCAGGTAATGAGCAGTTCTTC. Filled out from reference TRBV9 and TRBJ2-1, the complete variable domain reads DSGVTQTPKHLITATGQRVTLRCSPRSGDLSVYWYQQSLDQGLQFLIQYYNGEERAKGNILERFSAQQFPDLHSELNLSSLELGDSALYFCASSPSSGGAGNEQFFGPGTRLTVL.

J is TRBJ2-5 and V is TRBV20-1, with D hard to call. The germline CDR1 and CDR2 sequences are DFQATT and SNEGSKA (reference sequence). The CDR3 is 13 amino acids. Trimming took off 0 bases at V and 3 bases at J, with 8 bases between the two ends. The CDR3 DNA reads as TGCAGTGCTAGAGAACCCCTCAAAGAGACCCAGTACTTC. It encodes CSAREPLKETQYF.

In this sample, this clonotype turned up a few times. V usage is TRBV6-5 and J usage is TRBJ2-1; tentative D call: TRBD2 (6 bases). The CDR3 is 15 residues long. The germline CDR1 and CDR2 sequences are MNHEY and SVGAGI. V lost 2 bases and J lost 2, with 10 bases in between. The CDR3 DNA reads TGTGCCAGCAGTTACAATAGCGGAGCCTACAATGAGCAGTTCTTC. Translation gives CASSYNSGAYNEQFF.

The V call is TRBV5-6, the J call TRBJ2-5, with a tentative D call TRBD2 (5 bases). Germline lookup yields CDR1 SGHDT and CDR2 YYEEEE. V lost 0 bases to trimming and J lost 2 bases, with 14 bases between them. CDR3 size: 16 residues. CDR3 protein: CASSLGPGIIQETQYF. The CDR3 DNA is TGTGCCAGCAGCTTGGGACCGGGAATTATACAAGAGACCCAGTACTTC.

This clonotype has a handful of counts. The chain recombines TRBV20-1 with TRBJ2-3; D is possibly TRBD2 (6 bases). V was pared by 3 bases and J by 2 bases, with 15 bases between. This CDR3 spans 15 amino acids. Germline lookup yields CDR1 DFQATT and CDR2 SNEGSKA (reference sequence). CDR3 nucleotides: TGCAGTGCTAGGCCTCCGGAGCGGGCCACAGATACGCAGTATTTT. Translation: CSARPPERATDTQYF.

In its sample, this clonotype ranks as medium-sized (0.01 to 0.1%). This rearrangement joins TRBV20-1 to TRBJ2-1; 10 bases agree with TRBD2. Germline assignment: CDR1 DFQATT and CDR2 SNEGSKA (reference sequence). J gave up 10 bases and V 2 bases, and 8 bases lay outside the gene matches. The CDR3 spans 14 residues. The CDR3 DNA reads as TGCAGTGCTAGAACGAGCGGGGGGGCGTGGGAGCAGTTCTTC. Its translation: CSARTSGGAWEQFF.

The V gene is TRBV27, the J gene TRBJ1-1; D unclear. Germline V CDR1 and CDR2: MNHEY, SMNVEV (reference sequence). V lost 1 base and J 1 base, leaving 7 bases between the germline ends. CDR3 size: 14 residues. In DNA, the CDR3 is TGTGCCAGCAGTTTATGGCTCTCGAACACTGAAGCTTTCTTT. Amino acids: CASSLWLSNTEAFF.

The chain uses TRBV2 and TRBJ2-1; no clear D gene. In germline, CDR1 is SNHLY, CDR2 FYNNEI. The germline V and J ends were trimmed by 3 bases and 7 bases, with 7 bases remaining between them. CDR3 size: 12 residues. Here the CDR3 DNA reads TGTGCCAGCAGTGACCCCGGGAATGAGCAGTTCTTC. Residues: CASSDPGNEQFF.

The chain is built from TRBV27 and TRBJ2-7; tentatively, D is TRBD2 (5 bases). Trimming removed 5 bases at V and 7 bases at J, with 18 bases between. The CDR3 length is 14 residues. Per germline, CDR1 MNHEY and CDR2 SMNVEV (reference sequence). CDR3 loop: CASSPRPGVGEQYF. DNA of the CDR3: TGTGCCAGCAGTCCCCGCCCCGGGGTTGGGGAGCAGTACTTC.

This clonotype came up many times. V gene TRBV15 combines with J gene TRBJ2-1; 9 bases fit TRBD2. From germline, CDR1 is LNHNV and CDR2 YYDKDF (reference sequence). With V trimmed by 0 bases and J by 2 bases, 5 bases remained unmatched. The CDR3 totals 17 residues. This CDR3 is CATSRDLAGMTYNEQFF. In DNA form, the CDR3 reads TGTGCCACCAGCAGAGATCTAGCGGGAATGACCTACAATGAGCAGTTCTTC.

This clonotype has at least ten counts. V and J are TRBV7-9 and TRBJ2-3; a weak D match, TRBD1 (5 bases). The CDR3 length is 16 residues. The germline CDR1 and CDR2 sequences are SEHNR and FQNEAQ (reference sequence). The V end was cut by 5 bases, the J end by 3 bases, with 18 bases between. The DNA of the CDR3 is TGTGCCAGCAGCCGATCAACAGGAGTTGGGACAGATACGCAGTATTTT. Its translation is CASSRSTGVGTDTQYF.

A few counts support this clonotype. The rearrangement links TRBV19 to TRBJ1-4; D is perhaps TRBD1 (5 bases). The ends were cut back, 6 bases at V and 7 bases at J, with 15 bases in the middle. The germline CDR1 and CDR2 sequences are LNHDA and SQIVND (reference sequence). The CDR3 runs 14 residues. Here the CDR3 DNA reads TGTGCCAGTAGCGGAAAGGGGTCGGGTGAAAAACTGTTTTTT. Protein: CASSGKGSGEKLFF.

In its sample, this clonotype was seen a few times. The chain has TRBV7-9 and TRBJ2-4, with D possibly matching TRBD2 (5 bases). The germline V and J ends were trimmed by 5 bases and 3 bases, with 11 bases remaining between them. CDR3 length equals 14 residues. The germline CDR1 and CDR2 sequences are SEHNR and FQNEAQ (reference sequence). The CDR3 region is CASSLRTDKNIQYF. The CDR3 DNA reads as TGTGCCAGCAGCCTCCGGACTGACAAAAACATTCAGTACTTC.

The sample holds a few counts of this clonotype. The chain is built from TRBV7-2 and TRBJ2-7, with 7 bases that match TRBD1. Germline V gene lookup returns CDR1 SGHTA and CDR2 FQGNSA. CDR3 size: 14 residues. The J segment lost 2 bases and the V segment lost 5 bases, leaving 6 bases of the junction unmatched. The CDR3 bases are TGTGCCAGCAGCACGACAGGGCGGCCCTACGAGCAGTACTTC. Translating gives CASSTTGRPYEQYF.

In its sample, this clonotype was seen many times. The chain uses TRBV3-1 and TRBJ2-5, with D unresolved. V gave up 1 base and J gave up 5 bases, with 5 bases separating them. The CDR3 is 12 residues long. Germline assignment: CDR1 LGHDT and CDR2 YNNKEL (reference sequence). The CDR3 protein is CASSQGWETQYF. In DNA, the CDR3 is TGTGCCAGCAGCCAAGGGTGGGAGACCCAGTACTTC.

This clonotype showed up many times. CDR3 DNA: TGCAGTGCTCGCAACGACGGCTCTGGAAACACCATATATTTT. Translated, it gives CSARNDGSGNTIYF. V usage is TRBV20-1 and J usage is TRBJ1-3; the D is unclear. Trimming cost V 5 bases and J 0 bases, with 11 bases left between them. Germline V CDR1 and CDR2: DFQATT, SNEGSKA (reference sequence). The CDR3 contains 14 residues.

This clonotype showed up just a few times. This rearrangement joins TRBV24-1 to TRBJ2-2; 8 bases fit TRBD2. This CDR3 has 16 residues. The J segment lost 0 bases and the V segment lost 7 bases, leaving 6 bases of the junction unmatched. Germline V gene sequence: CDR1 KGHDR, CDR2 SFDVKD. CDR3 sequence (DNA): TGTGCCACCAGCCCAGCGGGAGTCGCGAACACCGGGGAGCTGTTTTTT. It is translated as CATSPAGVANTGELFF.

This clonotype showed up just a few times. This chain joins TRBV5-1 and TRBJ2-7, with 11 positions matching TRBD1. The length of the CDR3 is 15 residues. Trimming took 4 bases from V and 6 from J; bases not matched to a gene: 9. Germline CDR1 and CDR2: SGHRS and YFSETQ. The CDR3 DNA follows: TGCGCCAGCAGCCCTAATTCCGGGACAGGGGGCGAGCAGTACTTC. Amino acid sequence: CASSPNSGTGGEQYF.